This T cell receptor (beta chain) stems from a study of human T cells and chemical hapten exposure (dated by TCRdb to the early 2020s). Study-level background: Libraries were pooled for sequencing, and per-sample TCR yields varied mainly because of small differences in library volumes within the pool. Peripheral blood TCR repertoire changes were tracked in vivo in alopecia patients during primary and secondary sensitization to the hapten diphenylcyclopropenone (DPC). From each blood RNA sample, both TCR alpha and TCR beta chains were sequenced. Summary of the overall study and its limitations: After repeated subsampling, changes were observed in the strength of the expansion versus patch-test correlation and in the threshold at which the correlation became significant. No change with DPC sensitization was found in the number of TCRs above 1 in 1000 frequency, and no evidence of global repertoire structure alterations was found.

This clonotype has at least ten counts. The specificity of this receptor is unknown. Base quality data are lacking; no much larger clone is found one base away. The library was made by 5' RACE. The data were produced on an Illumina MiSeq. During library preparation, unique molecular identifiers were attached to individual cDNA molecules so that TCRs could be counted quantitatively and reproducibly. As for the authors' bioinformatics: Samples had a median of around 92,000 TCRs, with a range from about 20,000 to 690,600. V, J and CDR3 annotation of the TCR reads was performed with the Decombinator software suite. Every sample was subsampled to the same number of TCRs (28,000) for the PS versus PT1 abundance plots. TCRs were defined as expanded if absent before sensitization and observed at least eight times at the 2-week time point. In-frame beta chains were kept once TCRdb had trimmed the public reads at Q25 with fastp and called clones with MiXCR. Under each unique CDR3 protein, matching rows form one entry showing the most common genes and DNA. The V and J calls follow TCRdb's processing rather than the paper's. Within this sample are about 80,000 distinct CDR3 sequences, with more than 7.5% of them counted one time only. Approximately 2.3% of the sample rests with the top ten.

V drops 2 bases and J drops 5 bases, leaving 10 bases in between. The CDR3 measures 14 amino acids from cysteine to phenylalanine. The read is trimmed to its CDR3 DNA, 42 bases read in frame from base 1. Per the germline V gene (reference sequence), LGHDT is the CDR1 and YNNKEL is the CDR2. Total RNA was isolated from unfractionated whole blood collected in Tempus Blood RNA tubes. Roughly five healthy volunteers acted as controls for TCR sequencing and had blood drawn at day 0, 2 weeks and 6 weeks. The rearranged chain carries TRBV3-1 and TRBJ2-1, with a tentative D gene TRBD2 over 6 matching bases. The TCR sequence derives from a male donor in good health. For the CDR3, the sequence is CASSQTGGHNEQFF. The DNA sequence follows: TGTGCCAGCAGCCAAACCGGGGGACACAATGAGCAGTTCTTC.